This section outlines one T cell receptor beta chain sequence together with its context. The junction departs from the called germline gene at one end, perhaps through a read error. A sample-barcoded 5' primer and a J-beta primer mix were used in a second PCR of about 6 to 11 cycles. Using its own MiXCR run on the 5' RACE reads, TCRdb lists one record per CDR3 protein. The sample shows around 1.5 million distinct CDR3 sequences, about 35% of them seen only once. This sample was included in a study of blood T cells in healthy people across ages. Study-level background: The capture of about one barcoded beta molecule per two T cells was achieved by template switching.

Total RNA, at least 5 micrograms per sample, was extracted from PBMCs. Germline CDR1 SGHKS, CDR2 YYEKEE (reference sequence). The CDR3 runs to 13 residues. The sequence was obtained from a woman aged 25 to 45 in good health. Source material: blood. The genes are TRBV5-5 and TRBJ2-3; D remains ambiguous. This chain's CDR3 is CAGSFGPQDTQYF. The CDR3 coding sequence is TGTGCCGGCAGCTTTGGGCCGCAAGATACGCAGTATTTT.